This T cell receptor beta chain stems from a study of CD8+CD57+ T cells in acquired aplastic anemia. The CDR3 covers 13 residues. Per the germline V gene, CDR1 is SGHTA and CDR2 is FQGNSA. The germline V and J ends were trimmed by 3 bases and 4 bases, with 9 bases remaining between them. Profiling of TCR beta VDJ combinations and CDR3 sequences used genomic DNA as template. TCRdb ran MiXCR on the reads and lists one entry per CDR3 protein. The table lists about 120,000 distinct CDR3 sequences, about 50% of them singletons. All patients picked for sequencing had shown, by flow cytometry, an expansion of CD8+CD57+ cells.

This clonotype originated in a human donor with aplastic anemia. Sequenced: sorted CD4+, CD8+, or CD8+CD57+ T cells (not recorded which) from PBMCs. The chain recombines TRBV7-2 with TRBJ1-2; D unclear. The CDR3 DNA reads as TGTGCCAGCAGCTTGAATCTCCCCTATGGCTACACCTTC. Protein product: CASSLNLPYGYTF.